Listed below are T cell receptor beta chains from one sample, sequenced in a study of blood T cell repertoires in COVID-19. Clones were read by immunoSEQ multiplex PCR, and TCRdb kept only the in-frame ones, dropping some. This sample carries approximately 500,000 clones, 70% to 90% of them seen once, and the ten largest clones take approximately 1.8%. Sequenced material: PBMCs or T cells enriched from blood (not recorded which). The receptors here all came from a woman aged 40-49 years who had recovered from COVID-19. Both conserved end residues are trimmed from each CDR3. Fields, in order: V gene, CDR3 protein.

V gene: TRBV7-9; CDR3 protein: ASVLQGDTEAF
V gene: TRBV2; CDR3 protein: ASRGDPSYEQY
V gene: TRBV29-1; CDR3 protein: SQFEVLNTEAF
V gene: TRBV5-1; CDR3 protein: ASSMGTASYGYT
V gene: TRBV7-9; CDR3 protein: ASSSGQESTDTQY
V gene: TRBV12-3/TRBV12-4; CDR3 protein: ASRVTGTIY
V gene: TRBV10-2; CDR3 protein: ASSGDRQTQY
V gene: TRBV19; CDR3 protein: ASSIGSQGNQPQH
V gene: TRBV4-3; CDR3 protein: ASSQDPTTNYGYT
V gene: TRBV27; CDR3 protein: ASSERGGAETQY
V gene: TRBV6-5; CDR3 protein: ASRVGTGRNSPLH
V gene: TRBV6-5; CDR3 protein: ASSFQGGDLNSPLH
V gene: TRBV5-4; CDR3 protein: ASSLAKRGGPYEQY
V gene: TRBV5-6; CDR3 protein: ASSLEQEFYEQY
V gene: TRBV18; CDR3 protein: ASSPPGWPNEKLF
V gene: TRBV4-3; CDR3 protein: ASSQERVVRFDEQF
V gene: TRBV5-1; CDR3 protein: ASSLRGTGGANTGELF
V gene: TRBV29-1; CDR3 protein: SVGWASYNEQF
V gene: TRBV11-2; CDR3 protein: ASSLVRTSGSYEQY
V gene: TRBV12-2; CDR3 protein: ASRPHSYQDQPQH
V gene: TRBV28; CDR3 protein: ASNSQGVTDTQY
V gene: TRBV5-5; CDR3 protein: ASSLAMRARYT
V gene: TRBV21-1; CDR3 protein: ASSTYQRRNPTDTQY
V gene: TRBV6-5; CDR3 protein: ASSYWTSGVDEQF
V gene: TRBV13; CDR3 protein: ASSLGSRAANTEAF
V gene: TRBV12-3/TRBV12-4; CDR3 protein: ASSLWGGTEAF
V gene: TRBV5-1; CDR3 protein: ASSLGAQGTYGYT
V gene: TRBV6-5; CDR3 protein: ASSYRGSNQPQH